The clone carrying this TCR beta chain has a count of ten or more. Its antigen is unidentified. Germline CDR1 DFQATT, CDR2 SNEGSKA (reference sequence). V was cut by 4 bases and J by 4 bases, with 17 bases left in between. CDR3 size: 14 residues. The 5'RACE template-switching step produced TCR cDNA and added a universal primer site and UMIs. TCRdb used MiXCR to reprocess the 5' RACE reads, holding one entry per CDR3 protein. The table has fewer than 350,000 distinct CDR3 sequences, 8.7% seen once. This sample is part of a study of T cells after yellow fever vaccination. Across the whole study: When fractions had low cell numbers, they were prepared with SMART-Seq v4 Ultra Low Input.

Study results and limitations: Clones that expanded after primary vaccination mostly reappeared after the booster (around 96% CD4, around 87% CD8). Abundant clonotypes from the bulk population could contaminate FACS-sorted repertoires.

The genes are TRBV20-1 and TRBJ2-7, with D unresolved. The TCR comes from a man aged 18 to 30 who received the YFV17D yellow fever vaccine. The starting material was PBMCs, obtained on the day of the first yellow fever vaccination. The CDR3 reads CSATPPRSDYEQYF. The DNA for the CDR3 is TGCAGTGCTACCCCGCCCCGATCGGATTACGAGCAGTACTTC.